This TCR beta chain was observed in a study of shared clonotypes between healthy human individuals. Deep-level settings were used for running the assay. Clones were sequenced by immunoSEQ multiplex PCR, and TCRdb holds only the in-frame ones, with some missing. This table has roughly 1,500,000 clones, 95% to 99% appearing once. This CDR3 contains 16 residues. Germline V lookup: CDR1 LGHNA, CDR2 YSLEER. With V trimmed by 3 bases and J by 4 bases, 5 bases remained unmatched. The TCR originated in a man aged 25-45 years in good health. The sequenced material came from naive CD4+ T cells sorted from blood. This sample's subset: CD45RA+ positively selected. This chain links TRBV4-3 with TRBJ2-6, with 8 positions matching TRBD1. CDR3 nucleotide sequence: TGCGCCAGCAGCCAGGGCCAGGGGGCCGGGGCCAACGTCCTGACTTTC. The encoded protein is CASSQGQGAGANVLTF.